This T cell receptor beta chain appears in the sequencing data of a study of PD-1 blockade in classical Hodgkin lymphoma. About the research overall: Intravenous infusions of nivolumab 3 mg/kg reached patients every 2 weeks. General study findings and limits: Nivolumab initiation under 1 year post-ASCT meant exclusion. Baseline TCR diversity was reportedly lower in newly diagnosed patients than in healthy donors. It was reported as lower still in relapsed/refractory patients. Complete responders possessed baseline diversity comparable to newly diagnosed patients.

Per germline, CDR1 SGDLS and CDR2 YYNGEE. J gave up 3 bases and V 4 bases, and 6 bases lay outside the gene matches. The CDR3 sequence is 15 residues long. As regards this clone: Its antigen is not known.

Every patient was affected by relapse after autologous stem cell transplantation, while exposure to brentuximab vedotin was not uniform. The table came from immunoSEQ multiplex PCR; TCRdb's copy has only in-frame clones and leaves some out. The sample holds 25,000 to 30,000 clones; over 65% are singletons and the top ten take about a fifth. This TCR was recovered from a human donor with classical Hodgkin lymphoma. The chain recombines TRBV9 with TRBJ2-2, with 7 bases aligning to TRBD2. Sample: peripheral blood mononuclear cells (PBMCs), taken before the second cycle of nivolumab. The CDR3 bases are TGTGCCAGCAGCCCTCGGGGGGAGCACACCGGGGAGCTGTTTTTT. It yields the protein CASSPRGEHTGELFF.